Shown below are 22 T cell receptor beta chains from a single sample sequenced in a study of T-cell reconstitution after alpha-beta-depleted transplantation in children. Unique molecular identifiers were used in preparing the TCRbeta library. TCRdb used MiXCR to reprocess the PCR reads, holding one entry per CDR3 protein. The sample carries approximately 510,000 distinct CDR3 sequences, around 20% recorded once. This specimen consisted of PBMCs from the stem cell graft donor, obtained from the stem cell graft. These receptors came from a human donor who donated a stem cell graft to a child with acute lymphoblastic leukemia.

The gene calls are TRBV19 and TRBJ2-1, with 14 bases aligning to TRBD2. The CDR3 is 18 residues long. The germline V gene encodes CDR1 LNHDA and CDR2 SQIVND (reference sequence). J was trimmed by 9 bases and V by 0 bases; bases with no gene match: 10. CDR3 residues: CASSIDRLGLAGVGEQFF. DNA for the CDR3: TGTGCCAGTAGTATAGATCGACTGGGACTAGCGGGAGTTGGTGAGCAGTTCTTC.

This clonotype has a handful of counts. The gene calls are TRBV12-3 or TRBV12-4 and TRBJ2-7, with 8 bases identical to TRBD2. CDR3 length: 14 residues. Trimming took 6 bases from V and 5 from J; bases not matched to a gene: 9. In nucleotides, the CDR3 is TGTGCCAGCAGCCCGGGACTAGGGGCCGACGAGCAGTACTTC. Protein product: CASSPGLGADEQYF.

The chain is built from TRBV5-1 and TRBJ2-5, with D unresolved. The germline V gene encodes CDR1 SGHRS and CDR2 YFSETQ. V lost 0 bases and J 2 bases, leaving 8 bases between the germline ends. There are 14 residues in the CDR3. CDR3 bases: TGCGCCAGCAGCTTGGCGCGGCCGCAAGAGACCCAGTACTTC. This codes for CASSLARPQETQYF.

This clonotype has only a few counts. The chain carries TRBV5-1 and TRBJ2-7, with TRBD2 identical over 8 bases. Trimming removed 5 bases from V and 5 bases from J; junction bases left unmatched: 15. The CDR3 runs 16 residues. Germline CDR1 and CDR2: SGHRS and YFSETQ. As DNA, the CDR3 is TGCGCCAGCAGGGGCCGGAGCGGGAGATATTTCAACGAGCAGTACTTC. Its protein is CASRGRSGRYFNEQYF.

V usage is TRBV12-3 or TRBV12-4 and J usage is TRBJ1-2; TRBD1 is a possible D gene (6 bases). With 6 bases removed from V and 1 base from J, the gap between germline ends came to 18 bases. CDR3 length: 16 residues. The CDR3 region has the DNA TGTGCCAGCAGCATAGGCAGGGGTTTTGTTAACTATGGCTACACCTTC. It encodes CASSIGRGFVNYGYTF.

As regards this clonotype: An end of the junction does not agree with germline; a read error may underlie this. The rearrangement uses TRBV12-3 or TRBV12-4 and TRBJ2-1; D is perhaps TRBD2 (6 bases). This CDR3 has 12 residues. The CDR3 loop is CASSLREAGSRF. In nucleotides, the CDR3 is TGTGCCAGCAGCCTAAGGGAGGCCGGGTCCCGCTTC.

This clonotype has more than one count but fewer than ten. The chain recombines TRBV3-1 with TRBJ2-5, with 13 bases lining up with TRBD2. In germline, CDR1 is LGHDT, CDR2 YNNKEL (reference sequence). The CDR3 has 16 amino acids. V was clipped by 4 bases and J by 5 bases; unmatched bases: 7. The chain's CDR3 is CASSPLLAGGAETQYF. CDR3 nucleotide sequence: TGTGCCAGCAGCCCATTACTAGCGGGAGGGGCGGAGACCCAGTACTTC.

The rearrangement links TRBV10-3 to TRBJ2-3; 10 bases match TRBD1. Germline trimming cut 6 bases from V and 3 bases from J; bases unmatched to any gene: 3. Germline CDR1 is ENHRY and CDR2 is SYGVKD. The CDR3 length is 14 residues. CDR3 sequence reads: CAIRGQGITDTQYF. CDR3 coding DNA: TGTGCCATCAGGGGACAGGGGATTACAGATACGCAGTATTTT.

The chain employs TRBV29-1 and TRBJ2-7, with 11 bases identical to TRBD2. The length of the CDR3 is 12 residues. Germline V gene lookup returns CDR1 SQVTM and CDR2 ANQGSEA. Trimming took 6 bases from V and 3 from J; bases not matched to a gene: 1. Written as DNA, the CDR3 is TGCAGCGTCGGGACTAGCGGCTACGAGCAGTACTTC. As protein: CSVGTSGYEQYF.

The rearrangement uses TRBV5-1 and TRBJ2-7; D may be TRBD1 (5 bases). The CDR3 loop spans 18 amino acids. The V and J ends lost 0 bases and 0 bases respectively, with 19 bases between them. Germline loops: CDR1 SGHRS, CDR2 YFSETQ. The CDR3 bases are TGCGCCAGCAGCTTGGCGGATGGGGCAGGGTTAAGCTCCTACGAGCAGTACTTC. This codes for CASSLADGAGLSSYEQYF.

This clonotype was counted only a few times. The chain links TRBV19 to TRBJ2-7, with D perhaps matching TRBD1 (6 bases). Trimming shortened V by 5 bases and J by 2 bases, and 13 bases separated the two germline ends. Germline CDR1 reads LNHDA; CDR2 reads SQIVND (reference sequence). The CDR3 is 14 amino acids. This CDR3 is CASSSYRAPYEQYF. The CDR3 DNA follows: TGTGCCAGTAGTTCATACAGGGCACCCTACGAGCAGTACTTC.

This clonotype was counted between two and nine times. The J gene is TRBJ2-1, the V gene TRBV7-2; unclear D gene. This CDR3 region has 14 residues. Trimming shortened V by 3 bases and J by 8 bases, and 14 bases separated the two germline ends. Germline CDR1 reads SGHTA; CDR2 reads FQGNSA. The CDR3 protein is CASSLGSIPHEQFF. CDR3 sequence (DNA): TGTGCCAGCAGCTTGGGCTCTATACCTCATGAGCAGTTCTTC.

The chain recombines TRBV5-1 with TRBJ2-5; D is ambiguous. This CDR3 contains 12 residues. Per germline, CDR1 SGHRS and CDR2 YFSETQ. V gave up 5 bases and J gave up 0 bases, with 5 bases separating them. The CDR3 loop is CASREDQETQYF. Here the CDR3 DNA reads TGCGCCAGCAGGGAAGACCAAGAGACCCAGTACTTC.

This clonotype was counted only a few times. This sequence joins TRBV10-3 and TRBJ2-2; D not certain. Germline V gene lookup returns CDR1 ENHRY and CDR2 SYGVKD. The CDR3 covers 13 residues. Trimming removed 0 bases from V and 6 bases from J, with 5 bases in between. CDR3 region: CAISESGPGELFF. CDR3 in DNA: TGTGCCATCAGTGAGTCTGGTCCCGGGGAGCTGTTTTTT.

In its sample, this clonotype was seen a few times. This chain uses TRBV7-9 with TRBJ1-2, with 8 bases lining up with TRBD1. Losses at the gene ends were 4 bases for V and 4 bases for J; bases not matched to a gene: 5. The germline gives CDR1 SEHNR, CDR2 FQNEAQ (reference sequence). The CDR3 loop spans 14 amino acids. CDR3 sequence reads: CASSSDRAFYGYTF. The CDR3 nucleotides read TGTGCCAGCAGCTCGGACAGGGCCTTCTATGGCTACACCTTC.

This clonotype turned up a few times. The chain employs TRBV18 and TRBJ1-2, with D perhaps TRBD1 (6 bases). V was trimmed by 3 bases and J by 4 bases, leaving 18 bases between them. CDR1 is KGHSH and CDR2 is LQKENI in the germline V gene. This CDR3 has 16 residues. The CDR3 loop is CASSPPPGGPGYGYTF. The CDR3 DNA reads as TGTGCCAGCTCACCGCCTCCCGGGGGGCCAGGCTATGGCTACACCTTC. Filled out from reference TRBV18 and TRBJ1-2, the complete variable domain reads NAGVMQNPRHLVRRRGQEARLRCSPMKGHSHVYWYRQLPEEGLKFMVYLQKENIIDESGMPKERFSAEFPKEGPSILRIQQVVRGDSAAYFCASSPPPGGPGYGYTFGSGTRLTVV.

A remark on this clonotype: The conserved final phenylalanine or tryptophan is absent from the CDR3, which likely points to a read error. The chain couples TRBV27 to TRBJ2-2, with D hard to call. The V end lost 3 bases, the J end lost 1 base, and 9 bases lay between the germline ends. Germline loops: CDR1 MNHEY, CDR2 SMNVEV (reference sequence). CDR3 length equals 15 residues. CDR3 amino acids: CASSFWWGNTGELFY. The CDR3 DNA follows: TGTGCCAGCAGTTTCTGGTGGGGGAACACCGGGGAGCTGTTTTAT.

This chain connects TRBV19 to TRBJ2-4, with a weak D call TRBD1 (7 bases). Germline V gene lookup returns CDR1 LNHDA and CDR2 SQIVND (reference sequence). The ends were cut back, 7 bases at V and 6 bases at J, with 13 bases in the middle. There are 13 residues in the CDR3. CDR3 sequence reads: CASNSGGGNIQYF. CDR3 in DNA: TGTGCCAGTAACTCAGGGGGAGGAAACATTCAGTACTTC.

The genes are TRBV7-3 and TRBJ1-1; D uncertain. CDR1 is SGHTA and CDR2 is FQGTGA in the germline V gene. Trimming cost V 5 bases and J 5 bases, with 12 bases left between them. The CDR3 length is 13 residues. The CDR3 spells CASSRRGETEAFF. The CDR3 coding sequence is TGTGCCAGCAGCCGGCGGGGTGAGACTGAAGCTTTCTTT.

The J gene is TRBJ2-2, the V gene TRBV7-6; 11 bases line up with TRBD2. V lost 6 bases, J lost 4 bases, and 7 bases stayed unmatched. Germline V gene lookup returns CDR1 SGHVS and CDR2 FNYEAQ. There are 16 residues in the CDR3. The CDR3 region is CASSIRLAGSTGELFF. The CDR3 bases are TGTGCCAGCAGTATAAGACTAGCGGGGTCCACCGGGGAGCTGTTTTTT.

Notes on this clonotype: At one of its ends the junction is not consistent with the germline gene, which may arise from a read error. The rearrangement uses TRBV12-3 or TRBV12-4 and TRBJ2-1, with 9 positions matching TRBD2. The CDR3 is made up of 12 amino acids. The CDR3 DNA follows: TGTGCCAGCAGTCACTTAGCGGGAGAGTCATCCTTC. It specifies CASSHLAGESSF.

The chain recombines TRBV6-1 with TRBJ2-7, with 12 bases lining up with TRBD1. CDR1 is MNHNS and CDR2 is SASEGT in the germline V gene. The CDR3 covers 18 residues. Trimming cost V 5 bases and J 3 bases; bases outside gene matches: 14. CDR3: CASSPRDRGPPQYYEQYF. The DNA for the CDR3 is TGTGCCAGCAGTCCTCGGGACAGGGGGCCCCCTCAATACTACGAGCAGTACTTC.